This passage covers 28 T cell receptor beta chains from one sample sequenced in a study of blood T cells in healthy people across ages. Then a second PCR, running about 6 to 12 cycles, was carried out with a sample-barcoded 5' primer and a J-beta primer mix. Each CDR3 protein is one row after TCRdb ran MiXCR on the 5' RACE reads. The repertoire holds approximately 800,000 distinct CDR3 sequences, with around 36% as singletons. Sequencing was performed on blood. The source is a young man in good health.

The chain uses TRBV15 and TRBJ1-2, with D unclear. This CDR3 comprises 14 residues. Trimming removed 5 bases from V and 4 bases from J, with 14 bases in between. Germline V lookup: CDR1 LNHNV, CDR2 YYDKDF (reference sequence). CDR3 DNA: TGTGCCACCAGCGGCAGGCATATCACCTATGGCTACACCTTC. This translates into CATSGRHITYGYTF.

In the case of this clonotype: An end of the junction differs from the germline gene, which may be a read error. This chain links TRBV7-2 with TRBJ1-2; 10 nucleotides match TRBD1. The CDR3 contains 16 residues. Per the germline V gene, CDR1 is SGHTA and CDR2 is FQGNSA. CDR3 sequence: CASSPGQGSGKDGCTF. The CDR3 DNA follows: TGTGCCAGCAGCCCGGGACAGGGGTCGGGGAAGGATGGCTGCACCTTC.

The sample holds a few counts of this clonotype. The CDR3 nucleotides read TGTGCCAGCAGCCAAGTTAGGGATAAGTTCTTC. Translating it yields CASSQVRDKFF. The rearrangement links TRBV14 to TRBJ2-1; D is uncertain. Trimming took 1 base from V and 14 from J, leaving 9 bases between them. The CDR3 covers 11 residues. Germline V gene lookup returns CDR1 SGHDN and CDR2 FVKESK.

This clonotype was observed a handful of times. This sequence joins TRBV14 and TRBJ1-1; tentative D call: TRBD1 (5 bases). The ends were cut back, 1 base at V and 1 base at J, with 19 bases in the middle. This CDR3 contains 18 residues. CDR1 SGHDN and CDR2 FVKESK come from the germline V gene. CDR3 amino acids: CASSQVPLSGRTNTEAFF. CDR3 bases: TGTGCCAGCAGCCAAGTTCCGCTCTCGGGACGGACGAACACTGAAGCTTTCTTT.

There are many counts of this clonotype. The rearrangement joins TRBV20-1 to TRBJ2-3; D possibly corresponds to TRBD1 (5 bases). The germline V and J ends were trimmed by 3 bases and 6 bases, with 10 bases remaining between them. The CDR3 is made up of 12 amino acids. Per the germline V gene, CDR1 is DFQATT and CDR2 is SNEGSKA (reference sequence). CDR3 in amino acids: CSARGQVDTQYF. The CDR3, as DNA: TGCAGTGCTAGGGGGCAGGTGGATACGCAGTATTTT.

Concerning this clonotype: At one boundary the junction diverges from the germline segment, which might be a read error. V is TRBV27 and J is TRBJ1-4; D is undetermined. Germline CDR1 is MNHEY and CDR2 is SMNVEV (reference sequence). The CDR3 contains 16 residues. This CDR3 is CASRLYGGTTNEKPFF. Written as DNA, the CDR3 is TGTGCCAGCAGATTATACGGCGGCACAACTAATGAAAAACCGTTTTTT.

The J gene is TRBJ2-5, the V gene TRBV7-2, with D unresolved. The germline CDR1 and CDR2 sequences are SGHTA and FQGNSA. The V end was cut by 7 bases, the J end by 2 bases, with 11 bases between. The CDR3 runs to 13 residues. CDR3 in amino acids: CASILISQETQYF. Written as DNA, the CDR3 is TGTGCCAGCATCTTGATCAGTCAAGAGACCCAGTACTTC.

The chain is built from TRBV27 and TRBJ1-4; 7 nucleotides line up with TRBD1. This CDR3 is 15 amino acids long. J lost 4 bases, V lost 5 bases, and 7 bases had no gene match. CDR1 is MNHEY, CDR2 SMNVEV, per germline (reference sequence). CDR3 protein: CASSKAGTVNEKLFF. In DNA form, the CDR3 reads TGTGCCAGCAGTAAAGCCGGGACAGTTAATGAAAAACTGTTTTTT.

The chain employs TRBV2 and TRBJ1-1; no reliable D call. The length of the CDR3 is 18 residues. Germline V gene data show CDR1 as SNHLY and CDR2 as FYNNEI. Trimming removed 8 bases at V and 0 bases at J, with 25 bases between. As DNA, the CDR3 is TGTGCCAGCCTTCTTTTGACGGGCAAACCGAGGATGAACACTGAAGCTTTCTTT. Translation: CASLLLTGKPRMNTEAFF. Using reference TRBV2 and TRBJ1-1 for the parts outside the CDR3, the full variable domain is EPEVTQTPSHQVTQMGQEVILRCVPISNHLYFYWYRQILGQKVEFLVSFYNNEISEKSEIFDDQFSVERPDGSNFTLKIRSTKLEDSAMYFCASLLLTGKPRMNTEAFFGQGTRLTVV.

This clonotype appeared a few times. This chain links TRBV4-3 with TRBJ2-1, with unresolved D. Germline V CDR1 and CDR2: LGHNA, YSLEER. There are 16 residues in the CDR3. The germline V and J ends were trimmed by 0 bases and 8 bases, with 17 bases remaining between them. The DNA of the CDR3 is TGCGCCAGCAGCCAAGATTATAAGAACGGCCCGGATGAGCAGTTCTTC. This gives the protein CASSQDYKNGPDEQFF.

The sample holds a few counts of this clonotype. The chain joins TRBV4-1 to TRBJ2-3, with D tentatively TRBD2 (6 bases). The CDR3 runs to 15 residues. Germline V gene data show CDR1 as MGHRA and CDR2 as YSYEKL. The germline V and J ends were trimmed by 4 bases and 1 base, with 12 bases remaining between them. The CDR3 DNA follows: TGCGCCAGCAGCCGCACGGGACTCCGCACAGATACGCAGTATTTT. Encoded protein: CASSRTGLRTDTQYF.

This clonotype was observed a few times. The chain uses TRBV5-5 and TRBJ1-1, with 8 bases identical to TRBD1. There are 15 residues in the CDR3. The germline gives CDR1 SGHKS, CDR2 YYEKEE (reference sequence). J was trimmed by 2 bases and V by 4 bases; bases with no gene match: 7. The CDR3 DNA follows: TGTGCCAGCAGCCTGAAAGGACAGGGTAACACTGAAGCTTTCTTT. Its protein is CASSLKGQGNTEAFF.

The chain is built from TRBV3-1 and TRBJ1-5, with D tentatively TRBD1 (6 bases). Trimming took off 0 bases at V and 6 bases at J, with 9 bases between the two ends. The germline V gene has CDR1 LGHDT and CDR2 YNNKEL (reference sequence). The CDR3 is 14 amino acids. The CDR3 bases are TGTGCCAGCAGCCAAGAGGACAGCTCTCAGCCCCAGCATTTT. It codes for CASSQEDSSQPQHF.

V gene TRBV25-1 combines with J gene TRBJ2-7; D tentatively reads TRBD1 or TRBD2 (5 bases each). The CDR3 has 14 residues. Trimming cost V 5 bases and J 1 base, with 12 bases left between them. Germline-derived CDR1 and CDR2 are MGHDK and SYGVNS. The CDR3 DNA follows: TGTGCCAGCAGTACGGGGCTTGCGTCCTACGAGCAGTACTTC. Encoded protein: CASSTGLASYEQYF.

This clonotype was detected a few times. The CDR3 bases are TGTGCCAGCAGCCCCAAAGGACTAGCGGGGCTCTACGAGCAGTACTTC. This gives the protein CASSPKGLAGLYEQYF. The chain employs TRBV4-2 and TRBJ2-7, with 12 positions matching TRBD2. Germline-derived CDR1 and CDR2 are LGHNA and YNFKEQ. The CDR3 length is 16 residues. Losses at the gene ends were 4 bases for V and 3 bases for J; bases not matched to a gene: 7.

About this clonotype: At one of its ends the junction is not consistent with the germline gene, which may arise from a read error. This CDR3 reads CAISEGSMSSYEPYF. The CDR3 nucleotides read TGTGCCATCAGTGAGGGCAGCATGAGCTCCTACGAGCCGTACTTC. The chain carries TRBV10-3 and TRBJ2-7; D gene uncertain. CDR3 size: 15 residues. The germline V gene has CDR1 ENHRY and CDR2 SYGVKD.

CDR3 region: CASSSSEETQYF. CDR3 in DNA: TGTGCCAGCAGTTCCAGCGAAGAGACCCAGTACTTC. V is TRBV6-2 or TRBV6-3 and J is TRBJ2-5; D is unclear. Between the trimmed V and J ends, which lost 4 bases and 3 bases, there was a span of 6 bases. Per germline, CDR1 MNHEY and CDR2 SVGEGT. The CDR3 contains 12 residues.

This clonotype was seen a few times. V and J are TRBV19 and TRBJ2-1; maybe TRBD1 (6 bases). The V gene lost 5 bases and the J gene lost 10 bases, with 12 bases spanning the gap. The CDR3 runs 12 residues. CDR1 is LNHDA and CDR2 is SQIVND in the germline V gene (reference sequence). The CDR3 loop reads CASSPQGPEQFF. Written as DNA, the CDR3 is TGTGCCAGTAGTCCACAGGGTCCGGAGCAGTTCTTC. Drawing the rest from reference TRBV19 and TRBJ2-1, the complete variable domain is DGGITQSPKYLFRKEGQNVTLSCEQNLNHDAMYWYRQDPGQGLRLIYYSQIVNDFQKGDIAEGYSVSREKKESFPLTVTSAQKNPTAFYLCASSPQGPEQFFGPGTRLTVL.

In its sample, this clonotype was seen many times. The rearrangement uses TRBV28 and TRBJ2-3; the D gene is possibly TRBD2 (5 bases). CDR3 size: 17 residues. V was shortened by 7 bases and J by 1 base, with 21 bases between the two germline ends. The germline gives CDR1 MDHEN, CDR2 SYDVKM. This chain's CDR3 is CASTSRTGAVRTDTQYF. CDR3 coding DNA: TGTGCCAGCACTTCGCGGACTGGAGCGGTCCGCACAGATACGCAGTATTTT.

This clonotype was counted a few times. The chain links TRBV15 to TRBJ2-1; no clear D gene. Germline loops: CDR1 LNHNV, CDR2 YYDKDF (reference sequence). CDR3 length: 13 amino acids. Trimming removed 5 bases from V and 7 bases from J, with 12 bases in between. CDR3 loop: CATSARIINEQFF. In DNA form, the CDR3 reads TGTGCCACCAGCGCCAGGATTATTAATGAGCAGTTCTTC.

Concerning this clonotype: This sequence may be a read error, since a much larger clone differs from it by one base. The rearrangement links TRBV12-3 or TRBV12-4 to TRBJ2-1, with D possibly called TRBD1 or TRBD2 (6 bases each). V lost 5 bases and J lost 10, with 18 bases in between. The CDR3 is made up of 14 amino acids. In DNA, the CDR3 is TGTGCCAGCAGTGTATCGGGGGCAACACGAGAGCAGTTCTTC. This translates into CASSVSGATREQFF.

The rearrangement uses TRBV10-3 and TRBJ2-5; 9 nucleotides line up with TRBD2. Germline CDR1 and CDR2: ENHRY and SYGVKD. The CDR3 consists of 13 residues. V dropped 6 bases and J dropped 3; count of bases not matched to a gene: 2. The CDR3 here is CAIRRGGEETQYF. The CDR3 DNA sequence: TGTGCCATCAGGCGGGGGGGCGAAGAGACCCAGTACTTC.

This clonotype has only a few counts. The V and J genes are TRBV18 and TRBJ2-6; TRBD1 might be the D (5 bases). The V gene lost 1 base and the J gene lost 0 bases, with 10 bases spanning the gap. The germline V gene encodes CDR1 KGHSH and CDR2 LQKENI. This CDR3 has 17 amino acids. In DNA, the CDR3 is TGTGCCAGCTCACCACGGTATGACAGCTCTGGGGCCAACGTCCTGACTTTC. Amino acid sequence: CASSPRYDSSGANVLTF. The full variable domain, in which reference TRBV18 and TRBJ2-6 provide the parts outside the CDR3, is NAGVMQNPRHLVRRRGQEARLRCSPMKGHSHVYWYRQLPEEGLKFMVYLQKENIIDESGMPKERFSAEFPKEGPSILRIQQVVRGDSAAYFCASSPRYDSSGANVLTFGAGSRLTVL.

The V and J genes are TRBV18 and TRBJ2-4; D ambiguous. The CDR3 has 13 amino acids. Trimming took off 4 bases at V and 0 bases at J, with 4 bases between the two ends. The germline gives CDR1 KGHSH, CDR2 LQKENI. CDR3 loop: CASSRSAKNIQYF. CDR3 in DNA: TGTGCCAGCTCACGGTCAGCCAAAAACATTCAGTACTTC.

The V and J genes are TRBV5-1 and TRBJ2-3; TRBD1 matches 8 bases. Germline V gene data show CDR1 as SGHRS and CDR2 as YFSETQ. CDR3 size: 15 residues. V trimming: 4 bases; J trimming: 3 bases; junction bases outside the gene matches: 7. CDR3 loop: CASSTGQGGTDTQYF. DNA of the CDR3: TGCGCCAGCAGCACCGGACAGGGTGGAACAGATACGCAGTATTTT.

In its sample, this clonotype was seen a few times. The CDR3 loop reads CASFPLQGDYGDEQFF. The CDR3 nucleotides read TGTGCCAGCTTCCCACTACAGGGGGACTACGGCGATGAGCAGTTCTTC. The chain has TRBV28 and TRBJ2-1, with D possibly matching TRBD1 (8 bases). The CDR3 sequence is 16 residues long. The ends were cut back, 8 bases at V and 8 bases at J, with 25 bases in the middle. Germline V gene data show CDR1 as MDHEN and CDR2 as SYDVKM.

This chain uses TRBV25-1 with TRBJ1-2; D unclear. V was cut by 2 bases and J by 8 bases, with 15 bases left in between. CDR3 length: 14 amino acids. Germline loops: CDR1 MGHDK, CDR2 SYGVNS. The CDR3 nucleotides read TGTGCCAGCAGTGAAGTGGGTTACATGGACGGCTACACCTTC. This translates into CASSEVGYMDGYTF.

Notes on this clonotype: This may arise from a read error, as a much more abundant clone is one base away. V is TRBV20-1 and J is TRBJ2-1; D unclear. Trimming stripped 1 base from V and 10 bases from J, with 11 bases between. CDR3 length: 12 residues. The germline V gene encodes CDR1 DFQATT and CDR2 SNEGSKA (reference sequence). This chain's CDR3 is CSARGRGYEQFF. DNA of the CDR3: TGCAGTGCTAGAGGGCGAGGCTACGAGCAGTTCTTC.